The 15 T cell receptor beta chains given below trace back to one sample, sequenced in a study of blood T cell repertoires in COVID-19 (dated by TCRdb to the early 2020s). The library was generated by the immunoSEQ multiplex PCR assay. TCRdb obtained this table from immuneACCESS and retained in-frame rearrangements with V and J assigned. These tables miss some clones; where compared with another copy, unresolved V genes account for less than half of the shortfall, and the remainder is unexplained. The sample profile shows under 150,000 clones; 88% of them were found once. The top ten constitute roughly a tenth of the sample. Material: peripheral blood. The source of these receptors is a middle-aged man with active or convalescent COVID-19.

In DNA form, the CDR3 reads TGTGCCAGCAGCCAAGATCCAGCTAGCGGGAGTCGGGAGACCCAGTACTTC. Residues: CASSQDPASGSRETQYF. The chain recombines TRBV4-2 with TRBJ2-5; 10 bases align to TRBD2. The V gene end was trimmed by 0 bases and the J gene end by 5 bases; junction bases not matched to a gene: 9. CDR1 and CDR2 from the germline V gene are LGHNA and YNFKEQ. The CDR3 consists of 17 residues.

The chain combines TRBV19 with TRBJ2-3, with no clear D. The V end lost 4 bases, the J end lost 5 bases, and 4 bases lay between the germline ends. Germline-derived CDR1 and CDR2 are LNHDA and SQIVND (reference sequence). CDR3 length equals 11 residues. The CDR3: CASSTGDTQYF. CDR3 in DNA: TGTGCCAGTAGTACGGGAGATACGCAGTATTTT. Together with reference TRBV19 and TRBJ2-3, the CDR3 gives the full variable domain: DGGITQSPKYLFRKEGQNVTLSCEQNLNHDAMYWYRQDPGQGLRLIYYSQIVNDFQKGDIAEGYSVSREKKESFPLTVTSAQKNPTAFYLCASSTGDTQYFGPGTRLTVL.

The rearrangement uses TRBV28 and TRBJ1-4; no reliable D call. Looked up from germline, CDR1 is MDHEN and CDR2 is SYDVKM. Trimming removed 6 bases at V and 7 bases at J, with 9 bases between. This CDR3 comprises 12 residues. Here the CDR3 reads CASSLPPEKLFF. DNA for the CDR3: TGTGCCAGCAGCCTCCCCCCTGAAAAACTGTTTTTT.

This chain connects TRBV18 to TRBJ1-2; 9 nucleotides align to TRBD1. The CDR3 is 15 residues long. The ends lost 3 bases at V and 5 bases at J; junction bases unmatched: 7. CDR1 is KGHSH and CDR2 is LQKENI in the germline V gene. In DNA form, the CDR3 reads TGTGCCAGCTCACCGATACAGGGGGCAAATTATGGCTACACCTTC. Encoded protein: CASSPIQGANYGYTF. The variable domain in full, with the rest retrieved from reference TRBV18 and TRBJ1-2, is NAGVMQNPRHLVRRRGQEARLRCSPMKGHSHVYWYRQLPEEGLKFMVYLQKENIIDESGMPKERFSAEFPKEGPSILRIQQVVRGDSAAYFCASSPIQGANYGYTFGSGTRLTVV.

The chain couples TRBV18 to TRBJ1-5; D ambiguous. Trimming pared 5 bases from V and 7 bases from J, leaving 12 bases between. The length of the CDR3 is 13 residues. The germline V gene encodes CDR1 KGHSH and CDR2 LQKENI. DNA of the CDR3: TGTGCCAGCTCAAGAGGTAGTGGGCAGCCCCAGCATTTT. Residues: CASSRGSGQPQHF.

The chain has TRBV7-2 and TRBJ2-1; TRBD2 agrees at 7 bases. The CDR3 consists of 15 residues. The germline gives CDR1 SGHTA, CDR2 FQGNSA. J was trimmed by 7 bases and V by 0 bases; bases with no gene match: 6. CDR3 sequence (DNA): TGTGCCAGCAGCTTAGCTGGCGGGAGTGGGAATGAGCAGTTCTTC. Its translation is CASSLAGGSGNEQFF.

The V gene is TRBV3-1 (or the pseudogene TRBV3-2), the J gene TRBJ1-1; TRBD1 might be the D (5 bases). The V gene's germline CDR1 is LGHDT and CDR2 YNNKEL (reference sequence). The CDR3 is made up of 14 amino acids. Trimming took 3 bases from V and 0 from J, leaving 8 bases between them. CDR3 amino acids: CASSHSGVNTEAFF. CDR3 sequence (DNA): TGTGCCAGCAGCCACTCGGGGGTGAACACTGAAGCTTTCTTT.

The rearrangement uses TRBV19 and TRBJ2-4, with 9 bases aligning to TRBD2. V was clipped by 4 bases and J by 7 bases; unmatched bases: 8. The CDR3 has 15 residues. Germline loops: CDR1 LNHDA, CDR2 SQIVND (reference sequence). Here the CDR3 reads CASSSIAGDGNIQYF. The CDR3 DNA reads as TGTGCCAGTAGTAGTATAGCGGGAGACGGGAACATTCAGTACTTC.

The genes are TRBV5-1 and TRBJ2-3; the match to TRBD1 covers 10 bases. Trimming removed 4 bases from V and 1 base from J; junction bases left unmatched: 9. This CDR3 has 17 residues. Germline V lookup: CDR1 SGHRS, CDR2 YFSETQ. The CDR3 coding sequence is TGCGCCAGCAGCCCCTATCCCGGGACAGGGGGCACAGATACGCAGTATTTT. Translating gives CASSPYPGTGGTDTQYF.

The V and J genes are TRBV7-2 and TRBJ1-6; 7 bases match TRBD1. The germline gives CDR1 SGHTA, CDR2 FQGNSA. Trimming cost V 5 bases and J 4 bases; bases outside gene matches: 14. CDR3 length: 18 residues. The CDR3 loop reads CASSLARGQALYNSPLHF. The CDR3 DNA follows: TGTGCCAGCAGCCTTGCGCGAGGACAGGCTCTTTATAATTCACCCCTCCACTTT.

This clone was counted a few times. The rearrangement joins TRBV7-6 to TRBJ1-5; D is undetermined. The CDR3 loop spans 14 amino acids. V lost 5 bases to trimming and J lost 7 bases, with 15 bases between them. CDR1 SGHVS and CDR2 FNYEAQ come from the germline V gene. In DNA form, the CDR3 reads TGTGCCAGCAGCCCGGACTCGGTTCAACAGCCCCAGCATTTT. Its translation is CASSPDSVQQPQHF.

This rearrangement joins TRBV19 to TRBJ2-7, with D perhaps TRBD1 (6 bases). V lost 3 bases and J 3 bases, leaving 15 bases between the germline ends. The germline V gene has CDR1 LNHDA and CDR2 SQIVND (reference sequence). The CDR3 has 15 residues. The CDR3 spells CASSIRDTSHYEQYF. For the CDR3, the DNA is TGTGCCAGTAGTATCAGGGACACCTCTCACTACGAGCAGTACTTC.

V gene TRBV29-1 combines with J gene TRBJ1-1; no clear D gene. CDR1 SQVTM and CDR2 ANQGSEA come from the germline V gene. The CDR3 runs to 11 residues. Trimming took off 4 bases at V and 8 bases at J, with 11 bases between the two ends. The CDR3 sequence is CSVGPGDEAFF. For the CDR3, the DNA is TGCAGCGTTGGTCCGGGAGACGAAGCTTTCTTT.

On this clone itself: One end of the junction does not line up with germline, which may come from a read error. The chain is built from TRBV19 and TRBJ2-1; TRBD1 matches at 7 bases. The CDR3 has 16 amino acids. CDR1 is LNHDA, CDR2 SQIVND, per germline (reference sequence). The CDR3 spells CASSPQGTISYNEQFF. CDR3 coding DNA: TGTGCCAGTAGTCCACAGGGGACAATCTCCTACAATGAACAGTTCTTC. The full variable domain, completed using reference TRBV19 and TRBJ2-1, is DGGITQSPKYLFRKEGQNVTLSCEQNLNHDAMYWYRQDPGQGLRLIYYSQIVNDFQKGDIAEGYSVSREKKESFPLTVTSAQKNPTAFYLCASSPQGTISYNEQFFGPGTRLTVL.

The genes are TRBV7-6 and TRBJ2-1; 9 nucleotides align to TRBD1. Looked up from germline, CDR1 is SGHVS and CDR2 is FNYEAQ. The CDR3 totals 17 residues. V lost 4 bases and J lost 4; bases outside the gene matches: 11. For the CDR3, the DNA is TGTGCCAGCAGCTCCGACCCCCGGGACAGGGATTACAATGAGCAGTTCTTC. Residues: CASSSDPRDRDYNEQFF.